Following are 30 T cell receptor beta chains from one sample sequenced in a study of blood T cell repertoires in COVID-19. TCRdb's table, derived via immunoSEQ multiplex PCR, lists solely in-frame clones and lacks some. The table has some 90,000 clones, 83% seen once. The source material was peripheral blood. These receptors were taken from a human donor in a cohort sampled during active COVID-19.

This chain links TRBV6-5 with TRBJ2-3; maybe TRBD1 (6 bases). CDR1 is MNHEY, CDR2 SVGAGI, per germline. The V and J ends lost 7 bases and 5 bases respectively, with 16 bases between them. The CDR3 length is 14 residues. The CDR3 loop is CASIQYAQGDTQYF. For the CDR3, the DNA is TGTGCCAGCATCCAATATGCACAGGGAGATACGCAGTATTTT.

This clone was seen only a few times. This chain connects TRBV5-1 to TRBJ2-3, with D hard to call. The V gene lost 0 bases and the J gene lost 8 bases, with 13 bases spanning the gap. The CDR3 covers 14 residues. Looked up from germline, CDR1 is SGHRS and CDR2 is YFSETQ. This CDR3 is CASSLEAQAATQYF. For the CDR3, the DNA is TGCGCCAGCAGCTTGGAGGCCCAGGCAGCTACGCAGTATTTT.

This clone was counted a single time. Distinct nucleotide sequences in the sample also encode this CDR3. This chain joins TRBV29-1 and TRBJ1-1; TRBD1 is a possible D gene (6 bases). CDR3 length: 11 residues. The germline gives CDR1 SQVTM, CDR2 ANQGSEA. Trimming shortened V by 4 bases and J by 5 bases, and 8 bases separated the two germline ends. CDR3 nucleotide sequence: TGCAGCGTTGGAGGGGGTACTGAAGCTTTCTTT. It encodes CSVGGGTEAFF.

This clone came up a few times. The rearrangement joins TRBV7-9 to TRBJ1-2, with 8 bases matching TRBD1. After removal of 2 bases from V and 0 bases from J, the junction contained 8 bases not matched to a gene. This CDR3 is built from 17 residues. Germline assignment: CDR1 SEHNR and CDR2 FQNEAQ (reference sequence). As DNA, the CDR3 is TGTGCCAGCAGCTTAATGGCAGGGGGCGAAGCTAACTATGGCTACACCTTC. This gives the protein CASSLMAGGEANYGYTF.

This rearrangement joins TRBV20-1 to TRBJ1-1, with D unresolved. Germline lookup yields CDR1 DFQATT and CDR2 SNEGSKA (reference sequence). CDR3 length: 12 residues. The V end lost 3 bases, the J end lost 5 bases, and 10 bases lay between the germline ends. Here the CDR3 reads CSASPRGTEAFF. The CDR3 DNA sequence: TGCAGTGCTAGTCCCCGGGGAACTGAAGCTTTCTTT.

The gene calls are TRBV7-8 and TRBJ2-7; the match to TRBD2 covers 8 bases. The V and J ends lost 1 base and 5 bases, in that order; junction bases with no gene match: 13. Germline CDR1 reads SGHVS; CDR2 reads FQNEAQ. The CDR3 spans 17 residues. The CDR3 sequence: CASSLGLSSGSGDEQYF. In DNA, the CDR3 is TGTGCCAGCAGCTTAGGACTGAGCAGCGGGAGCGGTGACGAGCAGTACTTC.

The rearrangement links TRBV10-3 to TRBJ2-6, with 9 bases aligning to TRBD1. The J segment lost 3 bases and the V segment lost 2 bases, leaving 11 bases of the junction unmatched. From germline, CDR1 is ENHRY and CDR2 SYGVKD. The CDR3 loop spans 19 amino acids. The CDR3 reads CAISEEGLQGANGANVLTF. CDR3 DNA: TGTGCCATCAGTGAGGAAGGCCTACAGGGGGCGAATGGGGCCAACGTCCTGACTTTC.

The chain is built from TRBV27 and TRBJ2-7; weak D call: TRBD1 (6 bases). There are 15 residues in the CDR3. The V gene lost 6 bases and the J gene lost 0 bases, with 15 bases spanning the gap. Per germline, CDR1 MNHEY and CDR2 SMNVEV (reference sequence). The CDR3 region has the DNA TGTGCCAGCAGCCAGCAGGGGTCTAGCTCCTACGAGCAGTACTTC. Translation: CASSQQGSSSYEQYF.

The chain couples TRBV6-2 or TRBV6-3 to TRBJ2-2; 9 nucleotides agree with TRBD2. From germline, CDR1 is MNHEY and CDR2 SVGEGT. The length of the CDR3 is 15 residues. The ends lost 2 bases at V and 4 bases at J; junction bases unmatched: 2. The CDR3 nucleotides are TGTGCCAGCAGTTACGCGGGGGGGCTCACCGGGGAGCTGTTTTTT. It yields the protein CASSYAGGLTGELFF.

The chain uses TRBV19 and TRBJ2-2; TRBD1 might be the D (6 bases). The CDR3 is 15 amino acids. Germline lookup yields CDR1 LNHDA and CDR2 SQIVND (reference sequence). V gave up 5 bases and J gave up 7 bases, with 17 bases separating them. CDR3 coding DNA: TGTGCCAGTAGTCTGGGGGCGGTGCGTAACGGGGAGCTGTTTTTT. Amino acids: CASSLGAVRNGELFF.

V gene TRBV7-9 combines with J gene TRBJ2-1, with TRBD2 matching 9 bases. The CDR3 length is 15 residues. Germline trimming cut 5 bases from V and 6 bases from J; bases unmatched to any gene: 8. CDR1 is SEHNR, CDR2 FQNEAQ, per germline (reference sequence). The CDR3 DNA is TGTGCCAGCAGCCTTAGCGGGAGTTGGTTCAATGAGCAGTTCTTC. Residues: CASSLSGSWFNEQFF.

The chain recombines TRBV27 with TRBJ1-6, with TRBD1 matching 9 bases. The CDR3 spans 18 residues. V shed 5 bases and J 4 bases; nucleotides not matched to a gene: 12. Germline V gene data show CDR1 as MNHEY and CDR2 as SMNVEV (reference sequence). CDR3 region: CASSASSTGTGYNSPLHF. The DNA of the CDR3 is TGTGCCAGCAGTGCGTCCTCAACCGGGACAGGGTATAATTCACCCCTCCACTTT.

V is TRBV3-1 (or the pseudogene TRBV3-2) and J is TRBJ2-7, with D tentatively TRBD2 (6 bases). The CDR3 has 14 amino acids. Looked up from germline, CDR1 is LGHDT and CDR2 is YNNKEL (reference sequence). V gave up 1 base and J gave up 7 bases, with 14 bases separating them. CDR3 residues: CASSQGGELGEQYF. CDR3 DNA sequence: TGTGCCAGCAGCCAAGGGGGGGAGTTAGGAGAGCAGTACTTC.

The chain couples TRBV28 to TRBJ2-7, with 7 bases matching TRBD1. The V gene's germline CDR1 is MDHEN and CDR2 SYDVKM. The V segment lost 2 bases and the J segment 4 bases; nucleotides outside the gene matches: 11. This CDR3 is 16 amino acids long. CDR3 sequence: CASSLGEGGELYEQYF. The CDR3 DNA reads TGTGCCAGCAGTTTAGGAGAAGGGGGCGAATTATACGAGCAGTACTTC.

This clone was seen more than once but under ten times. In DNA, the CDR3 is TGTGCCAGCAGCTTCGGAGACAGTTTCTACAATGAGCAGTTCTTC. Encoded protein: CASSFGDSFYNEQFF. The rearrangement uses TRBV5-5 and TRBJ2-1; weak D call: TRBD1 (5 bases). V was cut by 2 bases and J by 3 bases, with 12 bases left in between. The CDR3 runs to 15 residues. Per germline, CDR1 SGHKS and CDR2 YYEKEE (reference sequence).

V and J are TRBV25-1 and TRBJ1-1; no definite D call. Trimming stripped 2 bases from V and 1 base from J, with 8 bases between. CDR3 length: 14 residues. The germline V gene encodes CDR1 MGHDK and CDR2 SYGVNS. The CDR3 DNA sequence: TGTGCCAGCAGTGAAGCGGGAAAGAACACTGAAGCTTTCTTT. This encodes CASSEAGKNTEAFF. Using reference TRBV25-1 and TRBJ1-1 for the parts outside the CDR3, the full variable domain is EADIYQTPRYLVIGTGKKITLECSQTMGHDKMYWYQQDPGMELHLIHYSYGVNSTEKGDLSSESTVSRIRTEHFPLTLESARPSHTSQYLCASSEAGKNTEAFFGQGTRLTVV.

The rearrangement joins TRBV11-2 to TRBJ1-4; D unclear. The V end lost 2 bases, the J end lost 7 bases, and 14 bases lay between the germline ends. CDR1 and CDR2 (germline): SGHAT, FQNNGV. The CDR3 has 15 residues. The CDR3 here is CASSLSISRSEKLFF. DNA of the CDR3: TGTGCCAGCAGCTTATCGATTTCCCGGAGTGAAAAACTGTTTTTT.

The V and J genes are TRBV28 and TRBJ1-5, with 8 bases lining up with TRBD1. The V segment lost 3 bases and the J segment 4 bases; nucleotides outside the gene matches: 8. Per germline, CDR1 MDHEN and CDR2 SYDVKM. There are 16 residues in the CDR3. The CDR3 bases are TGTGCCAGCAGTTTGTTTTCAGGGGGCTGGAATCAGCCCCAGCATTTT. Encoded protein: CASSLFSGGWNQPQHF.

The chain links TRBV18 to TRBJ2-7, with D perhaps matching TRBD2 (5 bases). Per germline, CDR1 KGHSH and CDR2 LQKENI. CDR3 length: 15 amino acids. Trimming cost V 3 bases and J 5 bases, with 17 bases left between them. The CDR3 DNA follows: TGTGCCAGCTCACCCTATCTCGGGGAGTTCGACGAGCAGTACTTC. Translated, it gives CASSPYLGEFDEQYF.

V is TRBV15 and J is TRBJ2-1, with unresolved D. V was trimmed by 0 bases and J by 7 bases, leaving 7 bases between them. The CDR3 length is 13 residues. From germline, CDR1 is LNHNV and CDR2 YYDKDF (reference sequence). The DNA for the CDR3 is TGTGCCACCAGCAGAGACCCAGATAATGAGCAGTTCTTC. As protein: CATSRDPDNEQFF.

The J gene is TRBJ1-1, the V gene TRBV4-2; a possible D gene is TRBD1 (5 bases). The germline CDR1 and CDR2 sequences are LGHNA and YNFKEQ. The CDR3 runs 14 residues. V gave up 1 base and J gave up 4 bases, with 10 bases separating them. CDR3 in DNA: TGTGCCAGCAGCCAAGCCGGGGGAGGCACTGAAGCTTTCTTT. Its protein is CASSQAGGGTEAFF.

CDR3 coding DNA: TGCGCCAGCAGCCAAGCGGGACTAGCGGGGGGTCCAGATACGCAGTATTTT. Translating it yields CASSQAGLAGGPDTQYF. The chain couples TRBV4-1 to TRBJ2-3; 15 positions agree with TRBD2. The J segment lost 4 bases and the V segment lost 1 base, leaving 3 bases of the junction unmatched. The CDR3 contains 17 residues. CDR1 is MGHRA, CDR2 YSYEKL, per germline.

CDR3 sequence: CASSLGGTQETQYF. CDR3 nucleotide sequence: TGTGCCAGCAGCCTCGGGGGTACCCAAGAGACCCAGTACTTC. The chain is built from TRBV6-2 or TRBV6-3 and TRBJ2-5, with D perhaps matching TRBD2 (6 bases). Germline V gene data show CDR1 as MNHEY and CDR2 as SVGEGT. The CDR3 length is 14 residues. Trimming removed 6 bases from V and 1 base from J, with 12 bases in between.

The V call is TRBV5-1, the J call TRBJ2-2, with D maybe TRBD2 (5 bases). Germline V gene sequence: CDR1 SGHRS, CDR2 YFSETQ. The CDR3 runs to 17 residues. The V end was cut by 1 base, the J end by 3 bases, with 16 bases between. CDR3 residues: CASSLWRFEADTGELFF. The CDR3 DNA is TGCGCCAGCAGCTTGTGGCGTTTTGAAGCGGACACCGGGGAGCTGTTTTTT.

V is TRBV18 and J is TRBJ2-7; D might be TRBD2 (6 bases). CDR1 is KGHSH, CDR2 LQKENI, per germline. Between the trimmed V and J ends, which lost 2 bases and 0 bases, there was a span of 11 bases. This CDR3 has 15 residues. The CDR3 bases are TGTGCCAGCTCACCAGGCGGAGGGGACTCCTACGAGCAGTACTTC. It yields the protein CASSPGGGDSYEQYF.

Here the CDR3 reads CASSEGGETQYF. In DNA form, the CDR3 reads TGTGCCAGCAGTGAGGGGGGAGAGACCCAGTACTTC. The chain combines TRBV6-1 with TRBJ2-5, with a weak D call TRBD2 (6 bases). The CDR3 length is 12 residues. V was cut by 3 bases and J by 4 bases, with 6 bases left in between. Germline CDR1 reads MNHNS; CDR2 reads SASEGT.

Only one count was recorded for this clone. The DNA of the CDR3 is TGTGCCAGCAGTGAACGCCAGGCCTATAATTCACCCCTCCACTTT. Protein sequence: CASSERQAYNSPLHF. The chain recombines TRBV6-1 with TRBJ1-6, with D unclear. The V end was cut by 2 bases, the J end by 2 bases, with 7 bases between. Germline CDR1 is MNHNS and CDR2 is SASEGT. The CDR3 is made up of 15 amino acids.

V and J are TRBV15 and TRBJ2-7, with 7 positions matching TRBD1. The CDR3 has 13 residues. With V trimmed by 3 bases and J by 5 bases, 4 bases remained unmatched. CDR1 and CDR2 from the germline V gene are LNHNV and YYDKDF (reference sequence). CDR3 DNA: TGTGCCACCAGCAGGGACAGGATCAACGAGCAGTACTTC. This codes for CATSRDRINEQYF.

This clone was seen once. The chain has TRBV5-5 and TRBJ2-7; TRBD1 matches at 8 bases. The J segment lost 3 bases and the V segment lost 3 bases, leaving 5 bases of the junction unmatched. This CDR3 region has 14 residues. The germline V gene encodes CDR1 SGHKS and CDR2 YYEKEE (reference sequence). The DNA for the CDR3 is TGTGCCAGCAGCTGGGGGACAGGAAGCTACGAGCAGTACTTC. It specifies CASSWGTGSYEQYF. Combining the CDR3 with reference TRBV5-5 and TRBJ2-7 gives the whole variable domain DAGVTQSPTHLIKTRGQQVTLRCSPISGHKSVSWYQQVLGQGPQFIFQYYEKEERGRGNFPDRFSARQFPNYSSELNVNALLLGDSALYLCASSWGTGSYEQYFGPGTRLTVT.

The chain couples TRBV7-9 to TRBJ1-2; 7 nucleotides align to TRBD1. The V segment lost 1 base and the J segment 4 bases; nucleotides outside the gene matches: 6. Germline V gene sequence: CDR1 SEHNR, CDR2 FQNEAQ (reference sequence). The CDR3 has 15 residues. CDR3 DNA sequence: TGTGCCAGCAGCTTAGGAGGGACAGCGTCCTATGGCTACACCTTC. It specifies CASSLGGTASYGYTF.